The 15 T cell receptor beta chains reported below all come from one sample, sequenced in a study of Ad26.COV2.S vaccination and SARS-CoV-2 variants. Only in-frame clones appear in the TCRdb table, and some are missing; sequencing was by immunoSEQ multiplex PCR. The table has a few hundred thousand clones, around 86% seen once. Treatment denoted: some 20 received Ad26.COV2.S at low or high dose, single or two shots; about 5 received placebo; per-sample allocation not given. Collection of the samples took place on day 63 after the first injection of vaccine or placebo. The sequencing used peripheral blood, collected in a trial of Ad26.COV2.S vaccine versus placebo. The receptors here all came from a person aged 18 to 59 who received the Ad26.COV2.S COVID-19 vaccine or a placebo.

The chain uses TRBV4-3 and TRBJ2-6, with 11 bases matching TRBD2. Trimming cost V 1 base and J 2 bases; bases outside gene matches: 7. In germline, CDR1 is LGHNA, CDR2 YSLEER. There are 19 residues in the CDR3. The CDR3 nucleotides read TGCGCCAGCAGCCAAGTTGTTAGCGGGGGGGGCGCTGGGGCCAACGTCCTGACTTTC. Translated, it gives CASSQVVSGGGAGANVLTF.

The chain recombines TRBV7-6 with TRBJ2-2, with 9 bases fitting TRBD1. There are 17 residues in the CDR3. J was trimmed by 7 bases and V by 0 bases; bases with no gene match: 9. Germline CDR1 is SGHVS and CDR2 is FNYEAQ. Here the CDR3 reads CASSLAVTGTGIGELFF. In DNA form, the CDR3 reads TGTGCCAGCAGCTTAGCGGTTACCGGGACAGGGATCGGGGAGCTGTTTTTT.

The genes are TRBV18 and TRBJ2-7, with D perhaps TRBD1 (5 bases). Germline V gene sequence: CDR1 KGHSH, CDR2 LQKENI. The CDR3 is made up of 14 amino acids. V dropped 5 bases and J dropped 0 bases, with 11 bases sitting between them. CDR3: CASSVQGFSYEQYF. CDR3 DNA sequence: TGTGCCAGCTCAGTGCAGGGCTTCTCCTACGAGCAGTACTTC.

The rearrangement uses TRBV7-3 and TRBJ1-3, with 7 nucleotides matching TRBD1. CDR1 and CDR2 (germline): SGHTA, FQGTGA. With 2 bases clipped from V and 3 bases from J, the junction kept 4 bases outside the gene matches. The CDR3 has 15 amino acids. CDR3 nucleotides: TGTGCCAGCAGCTTAGGGACAGATTTTGGAAACACCATATATTTT. Residues: CASSLGTDFGNTIYF.

The rearrangement joins TRBV15 to TRBJ1-2, with TRBD1 as a possible D gene (5 bases). The CDR3 is 12 amino acids. Germline CDR1 and CDR2: LNHNV and YYDKDF (reference sequence). Deletions cut 5 bases from V and 4 bases from J, with 8 bases between. The CDR3 sequence is CATSGGGYGYTF. The CDR3 coding sequence is TGTGCCACCAGCGGGGGAGGCTATGGCTACACCTTC.

The chain uses TRBV28 and TRBJ1-1; 9 nucleotides align to TRBD1. This CDR3 contains 15 residues. Per the germline V gene, CDR1 is MDHEN and CDR2 is SYDVKM. The V and J ends lost 4 bases and 1 base, in that order; junction bases with no gene match: 4. This CDR3 reads CASSSAGQGNTEAFF. The CDR3 DNA reads TGTGCCAGCAGTTCGGCGGGACAGGGGAACACTGAAGCTTTCTTT.

The chain is built from TRBV9 and TRBJ2-5; 8 bases match TRBD1. The V gene end was trimmed by 2 bases and the J gene end by 5 bases; junction bases not matched to a gene: 5. This CDR3 is built from 14 residues. Germline assignment: CDR1 SGDLS and CDR2 YYNGEE. The CDR3 bases are TGTGCCAGCAGCGTGGGGACAGGAGTGGAGACCCAGTACTTC. It is translated as CASSVGTGVETQYF.

The chain employs TRBV28 and TRBJ2-7; 11 nucleotides agree with TRBD1. CDR3 length: 15 amino acids. V gave up 6 bases and J gave up 2 bases; unmatched junction bases: 6. Germline V gives CDR1 MDHEN, CDR2 SYDVKM. CDR3 nucleotide sequence: TGTGCCAGCAGGCTAGGGACAGGGGGACCCTACGAGCAGTACTTC. It specifies CASRLGTGGPYEQYF.

J is TRBJ1-6 and V is TRBV2; 8 nucleotides match TRBD1. The CDR3 sequence is 16 residues long. Per germline, CDR1 SNHLY and CDR2 FYNNEI. Trimming at V came to 5 bases and at J to 11 bases, leaving 14 bases not matched to a gene. The CDR3 nucleotides are TGTGCCAGCAGTCCCTCCATGGACAGGGAGGCGACACCCCTCCACTTT. This codes for CASSPSMDREATPLHF.

The chain joins TRBV4-1 to TRBJ2-1; D call uncertain. This CDR3 region has 13 residues. Germline loops: CDR1 MGHRA, CDR2 YSYEKL. V dropped 1 base and J dropped 13 bases, with 14 bases sitting between them. The CDR3 loop is CASSQVTEQAQFF. The CDR3 nucleotides read TGCGCCAGCAGCCAAGTGACGGAGCAAGCACAGTTCTTC.

The chain uses TRBV6-5 and TRBJ1-6; D unclear. Trimming stripped 4 bases from V and 5 bases from J, with 15 bases between. The germline V gene encodes CDR1 MNHEY and CDR2 SVGAGI. The CDR3 loop spans 16 amino acids. The CDR3 bases are TGTGCCAGCAGTTTTTCAATTTATACTAATAATTCACCCCTCCACTTT. It is translated as CASSFSIYTNNSPLHF.

This clone appeared a single time. V is TRBV25-1 and J is TRBJ2-4; D unclear. The CDR3 sequence is 17 residues long. Germline V lookup: CDR1 MGHDK, CDR2 SYGVNS. The V end lost 3 bases, the J end lost 2 bases, and 17 bases lay between the germline ends. This CDR3 is CASSDPSGEVPKNIQYF. In nucleotides, the CDR3 is TGTGCCAGCAGTGACCCGTCAGGAGAGGTTCCCAAAAACATTCAGTACTTC.

CDR3 bases: TGTGCCAGTAGTATGTACTACAGCCCCTCCTACGAGCAGTACTTC. This codes for CASSMYYSPSYEQYF. V gene TRBV19 combines with J gene TRBJ2-7; D unclear. Germline lookup yields CDR1 LNHDA and CDR2 SQIVND (reference sequence). V gave up 3 bases and J gave up 0 bases, with 12 bases separating them. The CDR3 loop spans 15 amino acids. Looking up the rest from reference TRBV19 and TRBJ2-7 gives the full variable domain: DGGITQSPKYLFRKEGQNVTLSCEQNLNHDAMYWYRQDPGQGLRLIYYSQIVNDFQKGDIAEGYSVSREKKESFPLTVTSAQKNPTAFYLCASSMYYSPSYEQYFGPGTRLTVT.

As concerns this clone: One junction end does not reproduce the germline sequence, and a read error may be involved. The chain links TRBV5-4 to TRBJ1-2; 10 bases line up with TRBD1. The CDR3 sequence is 15 residues long. Germline V lookup: CDR1 SGHNT, CDR2 YYREEE (reference sequence). Here the CDR3 reads CASTLGQGLNYGYTF. The CDR3 nucleotides are TGTGCCAGCACCTTGGGACAGGGGCTTAACTATGGCTACACCTTC.

The chain combines TRBV15 with TRBJ2-3, with a weak D call TRBD1 (6 bases). The CDR3 is 15 amino acids. Deletions cut 0 bases from V and 1 base from J, with 8 bases between. Germline CDR1 is LNHNV and CDR2 is YYDKDF (reference sequence). The CDR3 is CATSRDGQRTDTQYF. DNA of the CDR3: TGTGCCACCAGCAGAGACGGACAGCGCACAGATACGCAGTATTTT.